A single T cell receptor (beta chain) is shown here with its context. Primers for the PCR totalled 60 Vbeta and 13 Jbeta. Sequencing was performed with immunoSEQ multiplex PCR; in TCRdb, only in-frame clones are kept and a portion is missing. The sample contains 97,000 or so clones, roughly 70% of which appear only once. The CDR3 is 13 amino acids. The germline V gene encodes CDR1 SEHNR and CDR2 FQNEAQ (reference sequence). V gave up 8 bases and J gave up 1 base; unmatched junction bases: 4. The sample comes from a study of cytomegalovirus exposure and HLA in healthy donors. This chain links TRBV7-9 with TRBJ2-7, with 8 bases that match TRBD2. The TCR sequence derives from a man aged 50-59 years in good health and CMV-seronegative. Sample: PBMCs. CDR3 sequence: CASVASGSYEQYF. CDR3 coding DNA: TGTGCCAGCGTGGCTAGCGGGTCCTACGAGCAGTACTTC.